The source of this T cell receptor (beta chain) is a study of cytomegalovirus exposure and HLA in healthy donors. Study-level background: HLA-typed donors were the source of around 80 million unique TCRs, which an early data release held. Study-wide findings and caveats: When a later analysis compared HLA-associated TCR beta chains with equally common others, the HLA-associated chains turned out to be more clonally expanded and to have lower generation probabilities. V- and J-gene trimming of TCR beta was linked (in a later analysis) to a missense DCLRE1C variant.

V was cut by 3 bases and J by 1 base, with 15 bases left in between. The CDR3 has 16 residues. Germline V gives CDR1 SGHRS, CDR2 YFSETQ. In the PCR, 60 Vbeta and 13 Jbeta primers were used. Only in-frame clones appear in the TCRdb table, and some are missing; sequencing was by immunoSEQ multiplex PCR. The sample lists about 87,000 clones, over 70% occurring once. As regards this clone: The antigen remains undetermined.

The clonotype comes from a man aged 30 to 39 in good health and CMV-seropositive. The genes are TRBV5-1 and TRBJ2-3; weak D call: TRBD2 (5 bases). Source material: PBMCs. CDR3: CASSSLVLNGTDTQYF. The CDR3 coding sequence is TGCGCCAGCAGCTCACTAGTTTTAAACGGCACAGATACGCAGTATTTT.